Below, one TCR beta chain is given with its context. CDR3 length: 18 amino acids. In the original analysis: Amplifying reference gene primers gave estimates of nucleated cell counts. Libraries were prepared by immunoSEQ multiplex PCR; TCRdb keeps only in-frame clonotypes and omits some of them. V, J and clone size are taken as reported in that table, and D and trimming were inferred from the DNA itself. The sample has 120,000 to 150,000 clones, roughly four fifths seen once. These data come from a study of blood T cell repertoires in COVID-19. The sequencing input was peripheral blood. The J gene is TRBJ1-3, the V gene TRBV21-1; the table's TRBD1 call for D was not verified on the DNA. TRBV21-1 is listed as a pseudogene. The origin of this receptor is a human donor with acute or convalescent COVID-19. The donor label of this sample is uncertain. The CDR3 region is CASSKGGQGGQIRNTIYF. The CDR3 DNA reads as TGTGCCAGCAGCAAAGGAGGGCAAGGGGGTCAGATTAGAAACACCATATATTTT.